This is a list of T cell receptor beta chains from one sample in a study of vaccination effects on CD4 cells after COVID-19. These TCRs' antigens remain unknown. Profiling relied on immunoSEQ multiplex PCR, and the TCRdb table lists in-frame clones only, not all of them. The sample lists about 45,000 clones, roughly 72% occurring once. The sample was CD4+ T cells from PBMCs cultured without peptide, taken after COVID-19 vaccination. The receptors stem from a human donor who received a COVID-19 vaccine. CDR3s include the opening cysteine and the closing phenylalanine or tryptophan. The D gene is left open where the match is weak. Not all rows give a size; the values are once, few, many and, for expanded clones, a class.

V	D	J	size	CDR3	DNA
TRBV18	TRBD2	TRBJ2-5	once	CASSPRTSGGEETQYF	TGTGCCAGCTCACCTAGGACTAGCGGGGGAGAAGAGACCCAGTACTTC
TRBV7-8	TRBD2	TRBJ2-5	few	CASSLRTSGGWETQYF	TGTGCCAGCAGCCTTCGGACTAGCGGGGGGTGGGAGACCCAGTACTTC
TRBV21-1	.	TRBJ1-1	.	CAGPPGGVTEAFF	TGTGCCGGGCCTCCGGGGGGAGTTACTGAAGCTTTCTTT
TRBV20-1	.	TRBJ1-5	.	CSASSEGYNQPQHF	TGCAGTGCTAGTTCCGAGGGCTACAATCAGCCCCAGCATTTT
TRBV6-5	.	TRBJ1-3	few	CASTASGGGNTIYF	TGTGCCAGCACGGCGTCCGGTGGGGGAAACACCATATATTTT
TRBV2	.	TRBJ2-2	.	CASSISTNTGELFF	TGTGCCAGCAGTATCAGCACAAACACCGGGGAGCTGTTTTTT
TRBV10-3	TRBD2	TRBJ2-5	few	CAISGRLAGEFETQYF	TGTGCCATCAGTGGCAGACTAGCGGGAGAGTTTGAGACCCAGTACTTC
TRBV15	.	TRBJ2-5	.	CATSRELMGAGTQYF	TGTGCCACCAGCAGAGAATTGATGGGGGCCGGGACCCAGTACTTC
TRBV6-5	.	TRBJ2-1	.	CAIRFSVTEQGEQFF	TGTGCCATTCGGTTTTCGGTAACCGAGCAGGGGGAGCAGTTCTTC
TRBV12-3/TRBV12-4	.	TRBJ2-7	.	CASSLWGLEQYF	TGTGCCAGCAGTTTATGGGGTCTGGAGCAGTACTTC
TRBV5-1	.	TRBJ1-2	.	CASSLGEQGLGRYTF	TGCGCCAGCAGCTTGGGTGAACAGGGATTAGGCCGCTACACCTTC
TRBV7-9	.	TRBJ1-2	.	CASSQGSGGLVYGYTF	TGTGCCAGCAGCCAGGGATCGGGGGGGCTGGTCTATGGCTACACCTTC
TRBV5-6	.	TRBJ1-1	.	CASSWDGGDTEAFF	TGTGCCAGCAGCTGGGATGGAGGGGACACTGAAGCTTTCTTT
TRBV3-1/TRBV3-2	TRBD2	TRBJ2-3	.	CASSQDPGGRPTDTQYF	TGTGCCAGCAGCCAAGATCCGGGGGGGCGTCCCACAGATACGCAGTATTTT
TRBV3-1/TRBV3-2	.	TRBJ2-7	.	CASSQSVGEQYF	TGTGCCAGCAGCCAATCGGTGGGGGAGCAGTACTTC